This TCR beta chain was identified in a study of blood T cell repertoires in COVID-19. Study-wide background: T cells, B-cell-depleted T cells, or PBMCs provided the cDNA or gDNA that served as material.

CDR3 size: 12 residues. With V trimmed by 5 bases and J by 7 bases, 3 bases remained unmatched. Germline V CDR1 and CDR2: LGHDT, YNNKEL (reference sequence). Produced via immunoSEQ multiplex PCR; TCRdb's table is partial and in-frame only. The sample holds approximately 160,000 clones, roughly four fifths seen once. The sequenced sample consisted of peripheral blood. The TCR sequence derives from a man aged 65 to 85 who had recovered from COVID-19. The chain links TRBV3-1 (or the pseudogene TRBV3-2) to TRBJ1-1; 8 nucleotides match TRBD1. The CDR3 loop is CASSSTGGEAFF. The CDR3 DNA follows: TGTGCCAGCAGCTCAACAGGGGGTGAAGCTTTCTTT.